The 24 T cell receptor beta chains below were found in one sample sequenced in a study of cytomegalovirus exposure and HLA in healthy donors. Both 60 Vbeta primers and 13 Jbeta primers went into the PCR. The table came from immunoSEQ multiplex PCR; TCRdb's copy has only in-frame clones and leaves some out. The sample shows roughly 220,000 clones, approximately 78% of them seen only once. The sequenced sample was PBMCs. The receptors shown here come from a woman in her forties in good health and CMV-seronegative.

The rearrangement uses TRBV7-9 and TRBJ2-2; D possibly corresponds to TRBD2 (6 bases). Germline CDR1 and CDR2: SEHNR and FQNEAQ (reference sequence). V was shortened by 5 bases and J by 7 bases, with 14 bases between the two germline ends. The CDR3 contains 14 residues. CDR3 nucleotides: TGTGCCAGCAGCCTGGAGGGTACCGACGGGGAGCTGTTTTTT. Its translation is CASSLEGTDGELFF.

The V call is TRBV6-1, the J call TRBJ1-4, with 10 bases identical to TRBD1. This CDR3 comprises 15 residues. The germline V gene has CDR1 MNHNS and CDR2 SASEGT. The junction had 7 bases not matched to a gene; V was cut back by 5 bases and J by 7 bases. CDR3 sequence (DNA): TGTGCCAGCAGTCCCCGGGACAGGGGAGGTGAAAAACTGTTTTTT. Translated: CASSPRDRGGEKLFF.

This rearrangement joins TRBV30 to TRBJ2-7, with D perhaps matching TRBD1 (6 bases). From germline, CDR1 is GTSNPN and CDR2 SVGIG (reference sequence). This CDR3 has 12 amino acids. Deletions cut 5 bases from V and 3 bases from J, with 11 bases between. CDR3 sequence: CAWQGSYYEQYF. The CDR3 DNA reads as TGTGCCTGGCAGGGGTCATACTACGAGCAGTACTTC.

The chain joins TRBV5-4 to TRBJ1-2, with D possibly TRBD1 on 6 matching bases. Trimming removed 0 bases from V and 1 base from J, with 13 bases in between. This CDR3 spans 16 amino acids. CDR1 SGHNT and CDR2 YYREEE come from the germline V gene (reference sequence). The CDR3 is CASSLGGTPDNYGYTF. CDR3 in DNA: TGTGCCAGCAGCTTGGGGGGGACACCCGATAACTATGGCTACACCTTC.

The chain has TRBV30 and TRBJ1-1; D may be TRBD1 (5 bases). CDR3 size: 15 residues. V was trimmed by 0 bases and J by 7 bases, leaving 18 bases between them. CDR1 and CDR2 (germline): GTSNPN, SVGIG (reference sequence). CDR3 DNA sequence: TGTGCCTGGAGTGTAATTAGGGTCAGGGCTTTTGAAGCTTTCTTT. Translated: CAWSVIRVRAFEAFF.

The V and J genes are TRBV2 and TRBJ2-3, with D possibly matching TRBD1 (5 bases). The CDR3 has 15 amino acids. V dropped 7 bases and J dropped 1 base, with 15 bases sitting between them. The germline CDR1 and CDR2 sequences are SNHLY and FYNNEI. The CDR3 region is CASKNRIFGTDTQYF. The CDR3 DNA sequence: TGTGCCAGCAAGAACAGGATTTTTGGCACAGATACGCAGTATTTT.

The chain recombines TRBV25-1 with TRBJ1-1, with D tentatively TRBD1 (5 bases). The germline gives CDR1 MGHDK, CDR2 SYGVNS. The CDR3 covers 15 residues. Trimming stripped 4 bases from V and 0 bases from J, with 12 bases between. As DNA, the CDR3 is TGTGCCAGCAGTGGGGACCGGGAGATGAACACTGAAGCTTTCTTT. Protein: CASSGDREMNTEAFF.

The chain uses TRBV7-9 and TRBJ1-1, with D tentatively TRBD1 (5 bases). The V and J ends lost 5 bases and 1 base respectively, with 8 bases between them. This CDR3 is built from 13 residues. The V gene's germline CDR1 is SEHNR and CDR2 FQNEAQ (reference sequence). The CDR3 DNA sequence: TGTGCCAGCAGCCAAACAGGGAACACTGAAGCTTTCTTT. Protein sequence: CASSQTGNTEAFF.

The chain carries TRBV7-9 and TRBJ2-2; D remains ambiguous. The CDR3 sequence is 14 residues long. V lost 4 bases, J lost 1 base, and 7 bases lay in between. Germline CDR1 SEHNR, CDR2 FQNEAQ (reference sequence). CDR3 sequence (DNA): TGTGCCAGCAGCTCACGGGTGAACACCGGGGAGCTGTTTTTT. This sequence encodes CASSSRVNTGELFF.

The V gene is TRBV5-1, the J gene TRBJ2-1, with D possibly matching TRBD1 (6 bases). Per germline, CDR1 SGHRS and CDR2 YFSETQ. The CDR3 has 13 amino acids. Between the trimmed V and J ends, which lost 4 bases and 7 bases, there was a span of 12 bases. The CDR3 is CASSHPTGNEQFF. The CDR3 coding sequence is TGCGCCAGCAGCCACCCTACAGGGAATGAGCAGTTCTTC.

V gene TRBV9 combines with J gene TRBJ2-3; tentatively, D is TRBD1 (5 bases). The CDR3 extends over 17 amino acids. V lost 3 bases and J lost 0, with 17 bases in between. Germline values: CDR1 SGDLS, CDR2 YYNGEE. The CDR3 sequence: CASSGFDRSYSTDTQYF. The CDR3 DNA is TGTGCCAGCAGCGGATTTGACAGATCATATAGCACAGATACGCAGTATTTT.

V usage is TRBV7-2 and J usage is TRBJ2-1; TRBD2 aligns across 8 bases. Per the germline V gene, CDR1 is SGHTA and CDR2 is FQGNSA. The V segment lost 5 bases and the J segment 6 bases; nucleotides outside the gene matches: 9. There are 15 residues in the CDR3. The CDR3 DNA sequence: TGTGCCAGCAGCCTACGCCAACTAGCGGTCAATGAGCAGTTCTTC. Translation gives CASSLRQLAVNEQFF.

V and J are TRBV7-9 and TRBJ2-7; D might be TRBD1 (5 bases). Germline-derived CDR1 and CDR2 are SEHNR and FQNEAQ (reference sequence). Trimming took off 6 bases at V and 0 bases at J, with 12 bases between the two ends. The CDR3 length is 14 residues. The CDR3 nucleotides read TGTGCCAGCAGTCAACAGGTCAGCTCCTACGAGCAGTACTTC. This encodes CASSQQVSSYEQYF.

V and J are TRBV9 and TRBJ2-1, with D hard to call. V lost 2 bases and J lost 0, with 21 bases in between. The CDR3 runs to 19 residues. Germline CDR1 SGDLS, CDR2 YYNGEE. CDR3 residues: CASSVAPDLTASSYNEQFF. CDR3 coding DNA: TGTGCCAGCAGCGTGGCCCCCGACTTGACGGCGAGCTCCTACAATGAGCAGTTCTTC.

Only a few counts were recorded for this clone. The chain employs TRBV2 and TRBJ2-1; D perhaps matches TRBD2 (5 bases). Germline loops: CDR1 SNHLY, CDR2 FYNNEI. V lost 4 bases to trimming and J lost 6 bases, with 19 bases between them. The CDR3 length is 16 residues. This CDR3 is CASSGSSGGRSNEQFF. The CDR3 DNA reads TGTGCCAGCAGTGGGAGCTCCGGTGGGAGAAGCAATGAGCAGTTCTTC.

The gene calls are TRBV4-1 and TRBJ1-1; 7 bases line up with TRBD1. The CDR3 sequence is 15 residues long. V shed 3 bases, J shed 6 bases, and the junction held 10 bases outside the gene matches. Per the germline V gene, CDR1 is MGHRA and CDR2 is YSYEKL. Here the CDR3 reads CASSHTTGSNAEAFF. The CDR3 DNA follows: TGCGCCAGCAGCCATACGACAGGGTCCAACGCTGAAGCTTTCTTT.

The J gene is TRBJ2-5, the V gene TRBV19, with 10 bases matching TRBD2. V lost 8 bases and J lost 4; bases outside the gene matches: 4. The CDR3 spans 13 residues. Germline V CDR1 and CDR2: LNHDA, SQIVND (reference sequence). The CDR3 nucleotides read TGTGCCAGTCAGCGGGAGGGCCGAGAGACCCAGTACTTC. Its protein product is CASQREGRETQYF.

Note on this clone: The same CDR3 also results from other DNA sequences found in this sample. CDR3 DNA: TGTGCCAGCAGCACTAAGACAGGGCGATACGGCTACACCTTC. It is translated as CASSTKTGRYGYTF. V and J are TRBV5-4 and TRBJ1-2; TRBD1 matches 7 bases. The ends lost 4 bases at V and 8 bases at J; junction bases unmatched: 11. CDR3 size: 14 residues. Germline CDR1 and CDR2: SGHNT and YYREEE (reference sequence).

This clone has more than one count but fewer than ten. The chain combines TRBV28 with TRBJ2-7; a possible D gene is TRBD1 (5 bases). This CDR3 region has 15 residues. CDR1 and CDR2 (germline): MDHEN, SYDVKM. V was shortened by 3 bases and J by 0 bases, with 12 bases between the two germline ends. CDR3 sequence (DNA): TGTGCCAGCAGTTTTAGGGGCCGGAGCTCCTACGAGCAGTACTTC. It yields the protein CASSFRGRSSYEQYF.

On this clone: This same CDR3 is encoded by further DNA sequences in the sample. The rearrangement links TRBV7-6 to TRBJ2-2; no definite D call. CDR3 length: 13 amino acids. Germline V gene data show CDR1 as SGHVS and CDR2 as FNYEAQ. Deletions cut 4 bases from V and 2 bases from J, with 5 bases between. This CDR3 reads CASSSPNTGELFF. DNA of the CDR3: TGTGCCAGCAGCTCTCCTAACACCGGGGAGCTGTTTTTT.

V and J are TRBV27 and TRBJ1-2; D is unresolved. Germline assignment: CDR1 MNHEY and CDR2 SMNVEV (reference sequence). This CDR3 comprises 13 residues. Trimming removed 1 base from V and 9 bases from J, with 12 bases in between. In DNA, the CDR3 is TGTGCCAGCAGTTTATTACGGGGTGATCGCTACACCTTC. It specifies CASSLLRGDRYTF.

The chain employs TRBV5-1 and TRBJ2-7, with 9 bases that match TRBD2. This CDR3 has 13 residues. Germline V CDR1 and CDR2: SGHRS, YFSETQ. V lost 4 bases, J lost 1 base, and 0 bases stayed unmatched. CDR3: CASSSGGSYEQYF. The CDR3 bases are TGCGCCAGCAGCAGCGGGGGGTCCTACGAGCAGTACTTC.

Concerning this clone itself: An end of the junction does not agree with germline; a read error may underlie this. The chain is built from TRBV5-1 and TRBJ1-1; 7 bases map to TRBD1. The CDR3 is made up of 15 amino acids. CDR1 and CDR2 (germline): SGHRS, YFSETQ. The CDR3 here is CAGSLGQIMNTEAFF. In nucleotides, the CDR3 is TGCGCCGGCAGCTTGGGACAGATAATGAACACTGAAGCTTTCTTT.

CDR3 sequence reads: CAWSASPSNQPQHF. The CDR3 DNA follows: TGTGCCTGGAGTGCCTCCCCTAGCAATCAGCCCCAGCATTTT. The V call is TRBV30, the J call TRBJ1-5; D gene uncertain. In germline, CDR1 is GTSNPN, CDR2 SVGIG (reference sequence). The CDR3 spans 14 residues. V dropped 1 base and J dropped 0 bases, with 7 bases sitting between them.